Presented here are 5 T cell receptor beta chains from one specimen sequenced in a study of T cell therapy after organ transplantation (dated by TCRdb to about 2019). Explained via the paper, the time point label denotes: 20-29 weeks after completion of therapy. Libraries were made using the immunoSEQ multiplex PCR assay. In TCRdb, the immuneACCESS table is reduced to in-frame sequences with V and J assigned. These tables do not hold every clone; where another copy was compared, an unresolved V gene accounts for under half, and the others remain unexplained. Recorded for this sample are 17,000 or so clones; 85% of them occurred a single time. Roughly 31% of the sample lies in the top ten. For these receptors, no antigen is known. Sample: CD8+ T cells from blood, taken after autologous CMV-specific T cell therapy. These receptors were obtained from a human patient who had received a solid organ transplant and had CMV disease. After a transplant, the donor of the graft may account for some T cells.

This clone is deemed medium-sized. The V and J genes are TRBV7-3 and TRBJ2-3; D is possibly TRBD1 (6 bases). The length of the CDR3 is 21 residues. Germline CDR1 and CDR2: SGHTA and FQGTGA. V lost 2 bases, J lost 6 bases, and 33 bases lay in between. Here the CDR3 DNA reads TGTGCCAGCAGCTTATTTCTCGTTCCCAAATATTCCACGAACAGGGTTGATACGCAGTATTTT. Its protein product is CASSLFLVPKYSTNRVDTQYF.

The V gene is TRBV7-2, the J gene TRBJ2-7; D is undetermined. The germline V gene has CDR1 SGHTA and CDR2 FQGNSA. The CDR3 sequence is 13 residues long. Trimming removed 1 base at V and 3 bases at J, with 7 bases between. The DNA for the CDR3 is TGTGCCAGCAGCTTAGTCCAGGACTACGAGCAGTACTTC. Encoded protein: CASSLVQDYEQYF.

A few counts support this clone. The chain links TRBV6-4 to TRBJ2-3; 12 bases line up with TRBD2. Per germline, CDR1 MRHNA and CDR2 SNTAGT. Trimming cost V 2 bases and J 5 bases; bases outside gene matches: 5. CDR3 size: 16 residues. CDR3 region: CASSDTLAGGRDTQYF. As DNA, the CDR3 is TGTGCCAGCAGTGACACCCTAGCGGGAGGGCGAGATACGCAGTATTTT.

This chain joins TRBV7-9 and TRBJ1-1; D perhaps matches TRBD1 (5 bases). Germline-derived CDR1 and CDR2 are SEHNR and FQNEAQ (reference sequence). V lost 5 bases, J lost 1 base, and 14 bases lay in between. This CDR3 has 15 amino acids. The CDR3 DNA reads TGTGCCAGCAGCCTAGGGGAGGCCGCGAACACTGAAGCTTTCTTT. Encoded protein: CASSLGEAANTEAFF.

The J gene is TRBJ2-1, the V gene TRBV7-8; D is uncertain. This CDR3 contains 12 residues. Germline V gene lookup returns CDR1 SGHVS and CDR2 FQNEAQ. With 5 bases removed from V and 5 bases from J, the gap between germline ends came to 7 bases. The CDR3: CASSPTDNEQFF. For the CDR3, the DNA is TGTGCCAGCAGCCCCACAGACAATGAGCAGTTCTTC.